Following are 23 T cell receptor beta chains from one sample sequenced in a study of T cell responses to AZD1222 COVID-19 vaccine. The assay was immunoSEQ multiplex PCR, and TCRdb's table has in-frame clones only and misses some. The sample consists of 150,000 or so clones, approximately 90% of them appearing once. The input for sequencing was peripheral blood, taken on day 0 of AZD1222 vaccination. These receptors all stem from an adult in good health.

The chain is built from TRBV29-1 and TRBJ2-5; possibly TRBD1 for D (5 bases). The length of the CDR3 is 11 residues. CDR1 and CDR2 from the germline V gene are SQVTM and ANQGSEA. V was cut by 4 bases and J by 2 bases, with 5 bases left in between. The CDR3 loop is CSVGQQETQYF. CDR3 nucleotide sequence: TGCAGCGTTGGACAGCAAGAGACCCAGTACTTC. Full variable domain (remainder filled in from reference TRBV29-1 and TRBJ2-5): SAVISQKPSRDICQRGTSLTIQCQVDSQVTMMFWYRQQPGQSLTLIATANQGSEATYESGFVIDKFPISRPNLTFSTLTVSNMSPEDSSIYLCSVGQQETQYFGPGTRLLVL.

The chain is built from TRBV10-3 and TRBJ2-7; TRBD2 aligns across 11 bases. Per germline, CDR1 ENHRY and CDR2 SYGVKD. The CDR3 is 15 amino acids. V gave up 0 bases and J gave up 6 bases; unmatched junction bases: 4. The CDR3 DNA is TGTGCCATCAGTGAGTCGCGACTAGCGGGGTCCGAGCAGTACTTC. Translation gives CAISESRLAGSEQYF.

This chain joins TRBV5-1 and TRBJ2-5; D perhaps matches TRBD1 (5 bases). The CDR3 has 13 residues. The V gene lost 5 bases and the J gene lost 2 bases, with 10 bases spanning the gap. Germline CDR1 reads SGHRS; CDR2 reads YFSETQ. The CDR3 protein is CASSWTRQETQYF. The CDR3 DNA reads as TGCGCCAGCAGTTGGACACGTCAAGAGACCCAGTACTTC.

This clone was observed a few times. The rearrangement links TRBV10-3 to TRBJ1-2, with TRBD1 identical over 10 bases. Trimming cost V 8 bases and J 8 bases; bases outside gene matches: 2. The CDR3 runs 11 residues. The germline CDR1 and CDR2 sequences are ENHRY and SYGVKD. CDR3 nucleotide sequence: TGTGCCATCGGGACAGGGGAGGGCTACACCTTC. It is translated as CAIGTGEGYTF.

V usage is TRBV3-1 (or the pseudogene TRBV3-2) and J usage is TRBJ1-1, with 7 bases fitting TRBD1. The CDR3 length is 13 residues. Looked up from germline, CDR1 is LGHDT and CDR2 is YNNKEL (reference sequence). J was trimmed by 4 bases and V by 7 bases; bases with no gene match: 6. The CDR3 region is CASTGDRATEAFF. The CDR3 coding sequence is TGTGCCAGCACCGGTGACAGGGCCACTGAAGCTTTCTTT.

The chain links TRBV28 to TRBJ1-3, with 11 positions matching TRBD1. With 4 bases clipped from V and 7 bases from J, the junction kept 6 bases outside the gene matches. The CDR3 is 15 residues long. Germline CDR1 reads MDHEN; CDR2 reads SYDVKM. The CDR3 is CASSSRTGGSNTIYF. In DNA form, the CDR3 reads TGTGCCAGCAGTTCCCGGACAGGGGGCTCGAACACCATATATTTT.

This chain joins TRBV6-5 and TRBJ2-5; D is perhaps TRBD2 (5 bases). This CDR3 has 14 residues. Trimming shortened V by 6 bases and J by 0 bases, and 11 bases separated the two germline ends. Germline V gene sequence: CDR1 MNHEY, CDR2 SVGAGI. The CDR3 DNA follows: TGTGCCAGCAGGCAGGACTCGTACCAAGAGACCCAGTACTTC. The encoded protein is CASRQDSYQETQYF.

The chain couples TRBV28 to TRBJ1-3; the match to TRBD1 covers 7 bases. The junction had 5 bases not matched to a gene; V was cut back by 6 bases and J by 0 bases. The CDR3 consists of 15 residues. Germline CDR1 reads MDHEN; CDR2 reads SYDVKM. The CDR3 protein is CASSTGTDSGNTIYF. The CDR3 bases are TGTGCCAGCAGCACCGGGACAGACTCTGGAAACACCATATATTTT.

The CDR3, as DNA: TGTGCCAGCAGCGCAGGACAGGGCACCTATGGCTACACCTTC. It is translated as CASSAGQGTYGYTF. The V call is TRBV9, the J call TRBJ1-2; 8 bases align to TRBD1. The germline V gene has CDR1 SGDLS and CDR2 YYNGEE. CDR3 length: 14 residues. J gave up 4 bases and V 3 bases, and 5 bases lay outside the gene matches.

The chain joins TRBV5-4 to TRBJ1-2; D is uncertain. The CDR3 has 13 residues. Looked up from germline, CDR1 is SGHNT and CDR2 is YYREEE (reference sequence). With 1 base removed from V and 5 bases from J, the gap between germline ends came to 9 bases. The CDR3 region is CASSLNGEYGYTF. The CDR3 nucleotides are TGTGCCAGCAGCTTGAACGGGGAGTATGGCTACACCTTC.

The V call is TRBV5-1, the J call TRBJ1-1, with TRBD1 identical over 9 bases. Germline lookup yields CDR1 SGHRS and CDR2 YFSETQ. V was clipped by 1 base and J by 5 bases; unmatched bases: 6. This CDR3 has 15 amino acids. The CDR3 is CASSLYGQGRTEAFF. The CDR3, as DNA: TGCGCCAGCAGCTTGTACGGACAGGGGAGAACTGAAGCTTTCTTT.

The chain joins TRBV5-1 to TRBJ1-4; 8 positions match TRBD1. Trimming cost V 4 bases and J 10 bases; bases outside gene matches: 12. This CDR3 has 15 amino acids. Germline loops: CDR1 SGHRS, CDR2 YFSETQ. For the CDR3, the DNA is TGCGCCAGCAGCGTCGGACAGGGCTACGAAGGAAAACTGTTTTTT. Protein sequence: CASSVGQGYEGKLFF.

The V gene is TRBV7-9, the J gene TRBJ1-2; perhaps TRBD1 as D (6 bases). This CDR3 contains 15 residues. The germline V and J ends were trimmed by 5 bases and 8 bases, with 21 bases remaining between them. In germline, CDR1 is SEHNR, CDR2 FQNEAQ (reference sequence). CDR3 loop: CASSPQTQGYVGYTF. CDR3 DNA: TGTGCCAGCAGCCCCCAGACCCAGGGGTATGTGGGCTACACCTTC.

The chain joins TRBV5-1 to TRBJ1-1; D is ambiguous. From germline, CDR1 is SGHRS and CDR2 YFSETQ. V lost 1 base and J 4 bases, leaving 11 bases between the germline ends. This CDR3 comprises 14 residues. The CDR3 region has the DNA TGCGCCAGCAGCTTGATGGCAGACGGCACTGAAGCTTTCTTT. Translating gives CASSLMADGTEAFF.

This chain links TRBV5-8 with TRBJ1-2, with a weak D call TRBD1 (6 bases). Germline V lookup: CDR1 SGHTS, CDR2 YDEGEE. The V and J ends lost 3 bases and 2 bases respectively, with 11 bases between them. The CDR3 has 14 amino acids. DNA for the CDR3: TGTGCCAGCAGCTCAGGGGCACCCAACTATGGCTACACCTTC. Its translation is CASSSGAPNYGYTF.

The chain combines TRBV19 with TRBJ1-4; 10 bases map to TRBD1. The germline gives CDR1 LNHDA, CDR2 SQIVND (reference sequence). This CDR3 has 14 amino acids. Losses at the gene ends were 5 bases for V and 13 bases for J; bases not matched to a gene: 10. The CDR3 coding sequence is TGTGCCAGTAGTGAAGGACAGGGGGAATTAGGACTGTTTTTT. It yields the protein CASSEGQGELGLFF.

This clone was seen a single time. Other DNA sequences from this sample encode an identical CDR3 as well. The chain recombines TRBV4-3 with TRBJ2-2; D gene unclear. V was shortened by 1 base and J by 2 bases, with 11 bases between the two germline ends. CDR3 length: 16 amino acids. Germline V gene sequence: CDR1 LGHNA, CDR2 YSLEER. The CDR3 is CASSQGRLANTGELFF. The CDR3 nucleotides read TGCGCCAGCAGCCAAGGGCGACTGGCAAACACCGGGGAGCTGTTTTTT.

The rearrangement joins TRBV2 to TRBJ2-7; 9 nucleotides match TRBD1. Germline CDR1 reads SNHLY; CDR2 reads FYNNEI. The CDR3 length is 15 residues. Losses at the gene ends were 6 bases for V and 5 bases for J; bases not matched to a gene: 11. CDR3 loop: CASRAGTGLRNEQYF. DNA for the CDR3: TGTGCCAGCAGGGCCGGGACAGGGCTCCGGAACGAGCAGTACTTC.

A single count supports this clone. The chain links TRBV5-4 to TRBJ1-3; D is unclear. V shed 6 bases and J shed 0 bases, with 16 bases lying between them. The CDR3 totals 16 residues. Germline V gene data show CDR1 as SGHNT and CDR2 as YYREEE (reference sequence). The CDR3 here is CASNPEPEVSGNTIYF. The CDR3 nucleotides read TGTGCCAGCAACCCAGAGCCCGAAGTCTCTGGAAACACCATATATTTT.

The V and J genes are TRBV18 and TRBJ2-1; 7 nucleotides match TRBD2. The V and J ends lost 3 bases and 9 bases, in that order; junction bases with no gene match: 14. This CDR3 has 16 amino acids. Germline-derived CDR1 and CDR2 are KGHSH and LQKENI. The CDR3: CASSPAMGGVGAEQFF. The CDR3 nucleotides read TGTGCCAGCTCACCCGCCATGGGAGGGGTTGGCGCTGAGCAGTTCTTC. Variable domain in full (rest from reference TRBV18 and TRBJ2-1): NAGVMQNPRHLVRRRGQEARLRCSPMKGHSHVYWYRQLPEEGLKFMVYLQKENIIDESGMPKERFSAEFPKEGPSILRIQQVVRGDSAAYFCASSPAMGGVGAEQFFGPGTRLTVL.

The chain couples TRBV7-2 to TRBJ2-7; 11 bases are a match to TRBD2. This CDR3 spans 14 amino acids. Trimming cost V 5 bases and J 3 bases; bases outside gene matches: 3. CDR1 SGHTA and CDR2 FQGNSA come from the germline V gene. CDR3 region: CASSLGLADYEQYF. The CDR3 nucleotides are TGTGCCAGCAGCCTGGGACTAGCGGACTACGAGCAGTACTTC.

This clone has just one count. The gene calls are TRBV28 and TRBJ2-7; the D gene is possibly TRBD1 (6 bases). Per germline, CDR1 MDHEN and CDR2 SYDVKM. CDR3 size: 14 residues. The ends were cut back, 6 bases at V and 1 base at J, with 13 bases in the middle. The DNA for the CDR3 is TGTGCCAGCAGCCCCTCGGACAGTTCCTACGAGCAGTACTTC. Amino acids: CASSPSDSSYEQYF.

This rearrangement joins TRBV5-1 to TRBJ2-7, with 8 bases fitting TRBD1. Germline assignment: CDR1 SGHRS and CDR2 YFSETQ. The CDR3 runs 14 residues. Losses at the gene ends were 6 bases for V and 1 base for J; bases not matched to a gene: 6. The CDR3 coding sequence is TGCGCCAGCAACTCAGGGACAGGTTCCTACGAGCAGTACTTC. It specifies CASNSGTGSYEQYF.